The entry that follows covers one T cell receptor beta chain sequence. Its matching antigen is unknown. Before any sequencing was done, the ViraFEST assay used viral peptide pools to expand antigen-specific CD4+ T cells. It was after approximately 11 days of culture that CD4+ T cells were isolated. The cohort was immunized with two doses of either the BNT162b2 or mRNA-1273 vaccine. Negative nucleocapsid antibody tests before and after vaccination confirmed no previous SARS-CoV-2 infection. After two million PBMC were placed in each well, they were cultured with about 10 IU/ml IL-2 and roughly 10 ug/ml peptides. The data originate from a study of vaccination effects on CD4 cells after COVID-19. Study-wide background: It was a median of 72 days after the second dose that post-vaccine samples were obtained.

Findings and limits, study-wide: Among infection- and vaccine-induced clones, marked clonal contraction occurred late after vaccination.

Data came from immunoSEQ multiplex PCR; TCRdb stores just in-frame clones and leaves some out. Here the sample spans tens of thousands of clones, about 69% being singletons. Germline CDR1 and CDR2: LGHDT and YNNKEL (reference sequence). V lost 5 bases to trimming and J lost 2 bases, with 10 bases between them. The CDR3 is 13 amino acids. Specimen: CD4+ T cells from PBMCs cultured with HCoV-NL63 spike peptides, collected after COVID-19 vaccination. The source of this sequence is a human donor who received a COVID-19 vaccine. This chain links TRBV3-1 (or the pseudogene TRBV3-2) with TRBJ2-7, with D hard to call. The chain's CDR3 is CASSEGPTYEQYF. The CDR3 region has the DNA TGTGCCAGCAGCGAAGGGCCGACCTACGAGCAGTACTTC.